This T cell receptor beta chain is from a study of blood T cells in healthy people across ages. Overall study findings and caveats: TCR beta diversity tracked closely with naive T cell percentage. Age showed a roughly linear inverse relationship with TCR beta diversity per million T cells.

For the second PCR, which ran for 7 to 11 cycles, a sample-barcoded 5' primer and a J-beta primer mix were used. Via MiXCR, TCRdb re-called the 5' RACE reads, giving one row per CDR3 protein. The table records under 1 million distinct CDR3 sequences, around 42% of them present only once. A remark on this clonotype: The antigen remains undetermined.

Trimming shortened V by 1 base and J by 3 bases, and 13 bases separated the two germline ends. Germline CDR1 and CDR2: SGDLS and YYNGEE. The CDR3 extends over 15 amino acids. Every donor contributed about 10 milliliters of peripheral blood by blood draw. With each sample, at least 6 micrograms of total RNA were extracted. Sequenced: blood. The source of this sequence is a man in his 60s in good health. The chain couples TRBV9 to TRBJ2-5; maybe TRBD2 (5 bases). This chain's CDR3 is CASSVPSTGKETQYF. CDR3 coding DNA: TGTGCCAGCAGCGTACCCTCAACGGGGAAAGAGACCCAGTACTTC. Based on the CDR3 plus reference TRBV9 and TRBJ2-5, the full variable domain is DSGVTQTPKHLITATGQRVTLRCSPRSGDLSVYWYQQSLDQGLQFLIQYYNGEERAKGNILERFSAQQFPDLHSELNLSSLELGDSALYFCASSVPSTGKETQYFGPGTRLLVL.